Sequencing of this T cell receptor (beta chain) was carried out in a study of shared clonotypes between healthy human individuals. Findings and caveats of the study: The study drew on few donors, limiting represented genetic and exposure-history diversity.

The data were produced by immunoSEQ multiplex PCR, yet TCRdb's version contains in-frame clones alone and is incomplete. The sample carries some 660,000 clones, about 80% recorded once. Subsets obtained from CD4+ cells comprised CD45RA+ naive and CD45RA-negative memory cells. Germline loops: CDR1 SGHTA, CDR2 FQGNSA. Trimming stripped 5 bases from V and 2 bases from J, with 12 bases between. The CDR3 runs to 14 residues. Comments on this clone: What it binds is unknown.

Sequenced: memory CD4+ T cells sorted from blood. As to subset: CD45RA-negative fraction. The J gene is TRBJ2-5, the V gene TRBV7-2; D is unresolved. The receptor comes from a woman between 25 and 40 years old in good health. The CDR3 reads CASSEDAGQETQYF. The CDR3 DNA is TGTGCCAGCAGCGAGGACGCAGGACAAGAGACCCAGTACTTC.